The 20 T cell receptor beta chains below were found in one sample sequenced in a study of blood T cell repertoires in COVID-19. The table came from immunoSEQ multiplex PCR; TCRdb's copy has only in-frame clones and leaves some out. Among approximately 150,000 clones listed, roughly 85% were seen once. The specimen was peripheral blood. The origin of the receptors is a human donor with acute or convalescent COVID-19. The donor label of this sample is uncertain.

CDR3 DNA: TGTGCCAGCAGCCCCGGGACAGGGGGAGAGACCCAGTACTTC. Its protein product is CASSPGTGGETQYF. The genes are TRBV7-3 and TRBJ2-5; 11 bases agree with TRBD1. Germline CDR1 is SGHTA and CDR2 is FQGTGA. The junction had 3 bases not matched to a gene; V was cut back by 5 bases and J by 4 bases. The CDR3 spans 14 residues.

The chain links TRBV27 to TRBJ1-3; D is ambiguous. Deletions cut 3 bases from V and 2 bases from J, with 8 bases between. The CDR3 runs 14 residues. CDR1 is MNHEY and CDR2 is SMNVEV in the germline V gene (reference sequence). CDR3 residues: CASSFVPPGNTIYF. The CDR3 DNA reads as TGTGCCAGCAGTTTTGTCCCTCCTGGAAACACCATATATTTT.

V and J are TRBV5-5 and TRBJ2-3; TRBD1 matches 8 bases. CDR1 and CDR2 (germline): SGHKS, YYEKEE (reference sequence). V trimming: 0 bases; J trimming: 4 bases; junction bases outside the gene matches: 7. This CDR3 has 16 amino acids. DNA for the CDR3: TGTGCCAGCAGCTTGGGATGGACAGGGAAGCCAGATACGCAGTATTTT. It codes for CASSLGWTGKPDTQYF. Filled out from reference TRBV5-5 and TRBJ2-3, the complete variable domain reads DAGVTQSPTHLIKTRGQQVTLRCSPISGHKSVSWYQQVLGQGPQFIFQYYEKEERGRGNFPDRFSARQFPNYSSELNVNALLLGDSALYLCASSLGWTGKPDTQYFGPGTRLTVL.

J is TRBJ1-2 and V is TRBV12-2; the table's D call TRBD1 went unverified against the DNA. TRBV12-2 is a pseudogene segment. The CDR3 runs 16 residues. This CDR3 reads CASRAQIGLSGVGYTF. CDR3 nucleotide sequence: TGTGCAAGTCGCGCCCAGATCGGCCTCTCAGGGGTCGGCTACACCTTC.

The genes are TRBV6-1 and TRBJ2-3, with 10 nucleotides matching TRBD2. V dropped 7 bases and J dropped 6; count of bases not matched to a gene: 10. CDR3 length: 15 amino acids. The germline gives CDR1 MNHNS, CDR2 SASEGT. The CDR3 here is CASKDPSGGVDTQYF. The CDR3 region has the DNA TGTGCCAGCAAGGATCCTAGCGGGGGTGTTGATACGCAGTATTTT.

This chain links TRBV28 with TRBJ1-2; no clear D gene. Germline loops: CDR1 MDHEN, CDR2 SYDVKM. This CDR3 is 12 amino acids long. Trimming left V 4 bases short and J 3 bases short, with 6 bases between. The chain's CDR3 is CASSWSDYGYTF. In DNA, the CDR3 is TGTGCCAGCAGTTGGTCGGACTATGGCTACACCTTC.

The V and J genes are TRBV3-1 (or the pseudogene TRBV3-2) and TRBJ2-7; 7 nucleotides match TRBD1. The CDR3 contains 15 residues. V trimming: 4 bases; J trimming: 1 base; junction bases outside the gene matches: 7. CDR1 and CDR2 (germline): LGHDT, YNNKEL (reference sequence). The CDR3 loop is CASSPQQGPSYEQYV. CDR3 in DNA: TGTGCCAGCAGCCCTCAACAGGGGCCTTCCTACGAGCAGTACGTC.

The chain carries TRBV10-3 and TRBJ2-3, with 10 bases matching TRBD2. CDR3 size: 14 residues. The germline V gene has CDR1 ENHRY and CDR2 SYGVKD. V lost 10 bases to trimming and J lost 5 bases; unmatched junction nucleotides: 9. CDR3: CASRNSGREDTQYF. The CDR3 DNA follows: TGTGCCAGCCGAAACAGCGGGAGGGAAGATACGCAGTATTTT.

The J gene is TRBJ2-7, the V gene TRBV2, with D possibly being TRBD2 (5 bases). CDR1 is SNHLY and CDR2 is FYNNEI in the germline V gene. The CDR3 is 17 amino acids. V lost 5 bases to trimming and J lost 2 bases, with 22 bases between them. The CDR3 is CASSQSLRTARTYEQYF. In DNA form, the CDR3 reads TGTGCCAGCAGTCAGTCATTAAGGACTGCGAGGACCTACGAGCAGTACTTC.

This rearrangement joins TRBV6-5 to TRBJ1-1, with a weak D call TRBD1 (6 bases). This CDR3 has 13 amino acids. V was trimmed by 6 bases and J by 5 bases, leaving 13 bases between them. The germline gives CDR1 MNHEY, CDR2 SVGAGI. The CDR3 DNA reads TGTGCCAGCAGAACAGGGTGGGTAACTGAAGCTTTCTTT. Its translation: CASRTGWVTEAFF.

With respect to this clone: This sample includes further DNA sequences coding for the same CDR3. The chain joins TRBV5-1 to TRBJ2-7; 8 nucleotides line up with TRBD1. With V trimmed by 0 bases and J by 2 bases, 7 bases remained unmatched. This CDR3 has 16 amino acids. Per germline, CDR1 SGHRS and CDR2 YFSETQ. CDR3 sequence reads: CASSLGGTGGPYEQYF. As DNA, the CDR3 is TGCGCCAGCAGCTTGGGGGGCACAGGGGGACCCTACGAGCAGTACTTC.

The chain uses TRBV19 and TRBJ1-1; no clear D. The germline CDR1 and CDR2 sequences are LNHDA and SQIVND (reference sequence). The CDR3 length is 15 residues. Trimming removed 1 base at V and 2 bases at J, with 11 bases between. In DNA, the CDR3 is TGTGCCAGTAGTATAGCGCTTCGGACTAACACTGAAGCTTTCTTT. Protein sequence: CASSIALRTNTEAFF.

The J gene is TRBJ2-1, the V gene TRBV29-1, with 7 bases fitting TRBD1. Looked up from germline, CDR1 is SQVTM and CDR2 is ANQGSEA. This CDR3 spans 15 amino acids. With 1 base clipped from V and 0 bases from J, the junction kept 3 bases outside the gene matches. CDR3 residues: CSVEGQGFSYNEQFF. For the CDR3, the DNA is TGCAGCGTTGAAGGACAGGGTTTCTCCTACAATGAGCAGTTCTTC.

This clone turned up a few times. This chain links TRBV19 with TRBJ1-2; 9 nucleotides match TRBD1. The CDR3 runs 13 residues. Trimming at V came to 1 base and at J to 7 bases, leaving 1 base not matched to a gene. Germline V gives CDR1 LNHDA, CDR2 SQIVND (reference sequence). The CDR3: CASSIADRGGYTF. In DNA, the CDR3 is TGTGCCAGTAGTATAGCGGACAGGGGTGGCTACACCTTC.

The rearrangement links TRBV7-2 to TRBJ2-1; TRBD1 aligns across 10 bases. V shed 5 bases, J shed 4 bases, and the junction held 5 bases outside the gene matches. This CDR3 region has 15 residues. In germline, CDR1 is SGHTA, CDR2 FQGNSA. The CDR3 reads CASSGDRGRYNEQFF. CDR3 nucleotide sequence: TGTGCCAGCAGCGGGGACAGGGGAAGGTACAATGAGCAGTTCTTC.

This sequence joins TRBV18 and TRBJ2-7; 8 bases line up with TRBD2. V shed 4 bases and J 3 bases; nucleotides not matched to a gene: 2. The CDR3 loop spans 13 amino acids. CDR1 and CDR2 (germline): KGHSH, LQKENI. The CDR3 protein is CASSQGLGYEQYF. As DNA, the CDR3 is TGTGCCAGCTCACAGGGACTAGGCTACGAGCAGTACTTC.

J is TRBJ1-5 and V is TRBV7-9; maybe TRBD1 (5 bases). CDR1 SEHNR and CDR2 FQNEAQ come from the germline V gene (reference sequence). This CDR3 contains 14 residues. The ends were cut back, 6 bases at V and 4 bases at J, with 13 bases in the middle. CDR3 loop: CASSRTGLNQPQHF. The CDR3 DNA is TGTGCCAGCAGTCGCACAGGTTTGAATCAGCCCCAGCATTTT.

The chain's CDR3 is CASSYGVGGAWGELFF. The CDR3 coding sequence is TGTGCCAGCAGTTACGGTGTCGGGGGGGCTTGGGGGGAGCTGTTTTTT. The chain links TRBV6-5 to TRBJ2-2; the match to TRBD2 covers 8 bases. Germline-derived CDR1 and CDR2 are MNHEY and SVGAGI. The CDR3 spans 16 residues. J was trimmed by 8 bases and V by 2 bases; bases with no gene match: 10.

This chain joins TRBV29-1 and TRBJ1-2; no definite D call. Germline V gene lookup returns CDR1 SQVTM and CDR2 ANQGSEA. This CDR3 region has 13 residues. The CDR3 is CSTPSVDIYGYTF. Here the CDR3 DNA reads TGCAGTACCCCAAGCGTGGATATCTATGGCTACACCTTC.

This clone appeared a few times. This chain uses TRBV7-2 with TRBJ2-3; the D gene is possibly TRBD1 (6 bases). V lost 5 bases, J lost 0 bases, and 15 bases lay in between. This CDR3 has 16 amino acids. Germline CDR1 SGHTA, CDR2 FQGNSA. CDR3 loop: CASSTDRSPSTDTQYF. CDR3 DNA: TGTGCCAGCAGCACTGACAGGTCCCCTAGCACAGATACGCAGTATTTT.